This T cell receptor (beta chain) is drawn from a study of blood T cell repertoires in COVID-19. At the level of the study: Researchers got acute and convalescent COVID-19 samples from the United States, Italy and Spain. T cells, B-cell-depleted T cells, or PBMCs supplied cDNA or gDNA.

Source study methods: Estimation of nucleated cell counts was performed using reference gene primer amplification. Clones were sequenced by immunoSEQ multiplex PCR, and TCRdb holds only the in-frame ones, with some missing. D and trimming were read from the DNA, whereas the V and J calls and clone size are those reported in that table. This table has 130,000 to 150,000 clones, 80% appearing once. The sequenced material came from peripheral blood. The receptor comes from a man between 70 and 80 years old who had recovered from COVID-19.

The CDR3: CSAPGLAGEQYF. The CDR3 nucleotides are TGCAGCGCCCCGGGACTAGCGGGGGAGCAGTACTTC. V is TRBV29-1 and J is TRBJ2-7; 13 bases fit TRBD2. The germline V gene has CDR1 SQVTM and CDR2 ANQGSEA. V lost 7 bases, J lost 7 bases, and 4 bases stayed unmatched. The CDR3 has 12 residues.